This T cell receptor (beta chain) is from a study of beta chain features in type 1 diabetes. Expressed TCRB transcripts got sequenced, as all isolated RNA was reverse transcribed. TCRdb's table, derived via immunoSEQ multiplex PCR, lists solely in-frame clones and lacks some. This table has around 40,000 clones, around 71% appearing once. CDR1 and CDR2 from the germline V gene are SQVTM and ANQGSEA. The V end was cut by 4 bases, the J end by 5 bases, with 11 bases between. The CDR3 loop spans 12 amino acids. It was via CD45RO/CCR7/CD25/CD127/CD95/CD27 that CD4+ naive, central memory, regulatory and stem cell-like memory cells were sorted. Sorted populations all exceeded 95% purity. Regarding the study as a whole: In all four CD4+ subsets, TCRB CDR3 length was significantly, moderately reduced in type 1 diabetes. Healthy donors had naive, central memory and Treg TCRB repertoires that appeared less similar than those seen among patients. For type 1 diabetes patients, VDJ junctions showed fewer insertions and more deletions.

A note on this clone: The target antigen is unknown.

Sequenced: Tregs from blood. The receptor's source is a woman aged 18 to 35 with type 1 diabetes. This rearrangement joins TRBV29-1 to TRBJ2-5, with a possible D match to TRBD1 (6 bases). The chain's CDR3 is CSVGQGMETQYF. The CDR3 DNA follows: TGCAGCGTTGGGCAGGGGATGGAGACCCAGTACTTC.